This T cell receptor (beta chain) came from a study of T-cell memory formation after mild COVID-19. The CDR3 is 15 residues long. Per germline, CDR1 SGHDT and CDR2 YYEEEE. Between the trimmed V and J ends, which lost 3 bases and 5 bases, there was a span of 17 bases. The study's findings and limits: Contracting clones from day 15 to 85 showed balanced CD4/CD8; later expanders favored CD4+.

This clonotype was detected only a few times. Its antigen is unidentified. TCRdb processed the 5' RACE reads anew with MiXCR; each CDR3 protein has one entry. Here the sample spans 250,000 to 350,000 distinct CDR3 sequences, roughly a fifth being singletons. The clonotype originates from a man between 18 and 29 years old who had mild COVID-19 (a few samples of this study predate the infection). Cell type and time point are not known. The specimen sequenced was PBMCs or a T cell subset sorted from them (not recorded which). The rearrangement links TRBV5-6 to TRBJ1-2, with TRBD1 as a possible D gene (5 bases). As DNA, the CDR3 is TGTGCCAGCAGCTCGATAGGGACGGACCATTATGGCTACACCTTC. This translates into CASSSIGTDHYGYTF.